This T cell receptor beta chain emerged from a study of response to subunit inactivated influenza vaccine. Study-level points and caveats: Authors suggested few new T cells are recruited by each seasonal influenza vaccination.

MiXCR, run by TCRdb on the RT-PCR reads, gives a single entry per CDR3 protein. The data hold about 480,000 distinct CDR3 sequences, with less than 30% observed a single time. After removal of 5 bases from V and 3 bases from J, the junction contained 15 bases not matched to a gene. Germline V gives CDR1 MDHEN, CDR2 SYDVKM. The CDR3 is 20 residues long. This clonotype was seen a handful of times. Its target is not known. This receptor was taken from a man over 45 who received an inactivated influenza vaccine. The sample was CD4+ T cells sorted from PBMCs, taken more than 4 days after vaccination. The chain links TRBV28 to TRBJ2-1; 14 nucleotides line up with TRBD2. CDR3 sequence: CASSVSPLWTSGRSYNEQFF. CDR3 nucleotide sequence: TGTGCCAGCAGTGTAAGCCCCCTTTGGACTAGCGGGAGGAGCTACAATGAGCAGTTCTTC.